A single sample is the source of the 2 T cell receptor beta chains below, sequenced in a study of CD8 T cells in Susac syndrome. Roughly 0.45 to 1 ug RNA was reverse transcribed with random hexamers. Each CDR3 protein is one row after TCRdb ran MiXCR on the immunoSEQ multiplex PCR reads. The data show 65,000 to 85,000 distinct CDR3 sequences, 85% to 95% seen once. Specimen: CD8+ T cells from PBMCs. The receptors come from a human donor with Susac syndrome.

This clonotype was seen only once. V usage is TRBV4-2 and J usage is TRBJ2-1; 14 bases line up with TRBD2. V dropped 0 bases and J dropped 12; count of bases not matched to a gene: 7. The CDR3 consists of 16 residues. Per the germline V gene, CDR1 is LGHNA and CDR2 is YNFKEQ. CDR3 bases: TGTGCCAGCAGCCAAGATCATGGACTAGCGGGGGGAAGGCAGTTCTTC. Its protein is CASSQDHGLAGGRQFF.

The rearrangement uses TRBV6-2 or TRBV6-3 and TRBJ2-1, with 8 bases that match TRBD2. There are 15 residues in the CDR3. V shed 4 bases, J shed 9 bases, and the junction held 11 bases outside the gene matches. CDR1 and CDR2 from the germline V gene are MNHEY and SVGEGT. The CDR3 region is CASSSSGSKVREQFF. Here the CDR3 DNA reads TGTGCCAGCAGTTCAAGCGGGAGCAAGGTCCGTGAGCAGTTCTTC.